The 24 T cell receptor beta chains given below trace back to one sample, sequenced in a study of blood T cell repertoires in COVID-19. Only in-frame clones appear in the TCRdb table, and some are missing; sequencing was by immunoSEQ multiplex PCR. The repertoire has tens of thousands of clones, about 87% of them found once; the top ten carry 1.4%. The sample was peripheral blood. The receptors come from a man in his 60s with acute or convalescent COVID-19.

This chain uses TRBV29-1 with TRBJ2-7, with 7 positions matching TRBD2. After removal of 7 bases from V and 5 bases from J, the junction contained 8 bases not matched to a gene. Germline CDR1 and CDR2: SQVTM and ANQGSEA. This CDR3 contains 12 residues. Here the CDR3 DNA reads TGCAGCGCAATTGGGGGAGGGGACGAGCAGTACTTC. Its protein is CSAIGGGDEQYF.

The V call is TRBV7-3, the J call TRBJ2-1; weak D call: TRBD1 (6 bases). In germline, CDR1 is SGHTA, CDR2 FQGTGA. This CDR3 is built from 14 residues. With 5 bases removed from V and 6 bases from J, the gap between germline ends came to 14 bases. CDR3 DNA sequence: TGTGCCAGCAGCCCCCGAGGGGGAAGCAATGAGCAGTTCTTC. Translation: CASSPRGGSNEQFF.

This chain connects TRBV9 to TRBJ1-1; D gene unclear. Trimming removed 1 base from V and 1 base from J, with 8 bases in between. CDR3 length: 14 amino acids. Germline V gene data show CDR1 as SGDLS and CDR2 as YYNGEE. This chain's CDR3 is CASSVNVGNTEAFF. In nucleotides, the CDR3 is TGTGCCAGCAGCGTAAACGTCGGGAACACTGAAGCTTTCTTT.

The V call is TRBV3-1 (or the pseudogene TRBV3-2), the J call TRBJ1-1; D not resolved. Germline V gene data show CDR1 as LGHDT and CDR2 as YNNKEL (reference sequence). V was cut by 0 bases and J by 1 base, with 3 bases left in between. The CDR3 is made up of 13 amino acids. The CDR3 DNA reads TGTGCCAGCAGCCAAGAGAGGAACACTGAAGCTTTCTTT. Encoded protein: CASSQERNTEAFF.

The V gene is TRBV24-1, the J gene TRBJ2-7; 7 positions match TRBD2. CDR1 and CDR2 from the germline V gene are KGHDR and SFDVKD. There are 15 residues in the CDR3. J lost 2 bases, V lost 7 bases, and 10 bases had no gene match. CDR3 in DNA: TGTGCCACCAGCCCGGCTAGCGGACCCACCTACGAGCAGTACTTC. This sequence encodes CATSPASGPTYEQYF.

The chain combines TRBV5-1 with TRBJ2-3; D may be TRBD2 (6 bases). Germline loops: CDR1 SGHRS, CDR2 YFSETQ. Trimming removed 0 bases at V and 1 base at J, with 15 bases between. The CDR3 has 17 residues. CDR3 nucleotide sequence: TGCGCCAGCAGCTTGGCTCGGCCGGGAGCGGGCACAGATACGCAGTATTTT. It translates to CASSLARPGAGTDTQYF.

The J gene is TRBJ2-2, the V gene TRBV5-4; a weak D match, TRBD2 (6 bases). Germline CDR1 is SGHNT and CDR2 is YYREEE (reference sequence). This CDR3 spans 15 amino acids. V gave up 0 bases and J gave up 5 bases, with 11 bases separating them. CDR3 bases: TGTGCCAGCAGCTTGGCGGGGGTTGGGACCGGGGAGCTGTTTTTT. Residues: CASSLAGVGTGELFF.

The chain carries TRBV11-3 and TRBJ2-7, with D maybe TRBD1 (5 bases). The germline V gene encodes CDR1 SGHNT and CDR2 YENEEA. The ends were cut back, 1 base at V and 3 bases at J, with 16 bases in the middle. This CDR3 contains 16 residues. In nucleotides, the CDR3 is TGTGCCAGCAGCTTAGCGTGGGGCGAAGGAATCTACGAGCAGTACTTC. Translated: CASSLAWGEGIYEQYF.

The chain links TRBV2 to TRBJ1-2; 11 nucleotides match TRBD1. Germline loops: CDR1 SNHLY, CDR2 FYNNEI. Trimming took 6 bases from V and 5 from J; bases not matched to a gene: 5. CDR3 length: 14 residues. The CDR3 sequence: CASRSGTGGYGYTF. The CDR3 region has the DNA TGTGCCAGCAGGTCCGGGACAGGGGGGTATGGCTACACCTTC.

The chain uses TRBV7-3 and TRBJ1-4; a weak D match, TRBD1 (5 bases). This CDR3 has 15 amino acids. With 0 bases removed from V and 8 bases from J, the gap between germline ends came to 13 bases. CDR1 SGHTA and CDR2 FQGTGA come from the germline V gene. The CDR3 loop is CASSLTGQGGEKLFF. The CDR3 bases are TGTGCCAGCAGCTTAACAGGTCAGGGAGGAGAAAAACTGTTTTTT.

This chain's CDR3 is CASSSRQSSYNSPLHF. CDR3 sequence (DNA): TGTGCCAGCAGCTCGAGACAGAGCTCCTATAATTCACCCCTCCACTTT. The gene calls are TRBV5-5 and TRBJ1-6; TRBD1 is a possible D gene (5 bases). V was trimmed by 3 bases and J by 0 bases, leaving 10 bases between them. This CDR3 comprises 16 residues. Germline values: CDR1 SGHKS, CDR2 YYEKEE (reference sequence).

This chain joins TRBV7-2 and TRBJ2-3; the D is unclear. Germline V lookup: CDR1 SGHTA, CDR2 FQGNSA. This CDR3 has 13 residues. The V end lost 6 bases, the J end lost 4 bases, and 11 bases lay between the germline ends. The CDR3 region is CASSPGYPDTQYF. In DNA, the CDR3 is TGTGCCAGCAGTCCCGGTTACCCAGATACGCAGTATTTT.

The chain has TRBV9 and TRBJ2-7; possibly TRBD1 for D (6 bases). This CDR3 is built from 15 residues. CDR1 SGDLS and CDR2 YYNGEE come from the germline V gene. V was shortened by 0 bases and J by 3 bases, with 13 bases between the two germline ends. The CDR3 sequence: CASSVGQVTFYEQYF. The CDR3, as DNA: TGTGCCAGCAGCGTAGGACAGGTTACTTTCTACGAGCAGTACTTC.

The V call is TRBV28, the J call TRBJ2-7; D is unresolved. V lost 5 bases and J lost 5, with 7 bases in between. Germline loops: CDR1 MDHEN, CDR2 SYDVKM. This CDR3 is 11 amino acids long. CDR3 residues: CASSAENEQYF. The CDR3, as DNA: TGTGCCAGCAGTGCCGAGAACGAGCAGTACTTC.

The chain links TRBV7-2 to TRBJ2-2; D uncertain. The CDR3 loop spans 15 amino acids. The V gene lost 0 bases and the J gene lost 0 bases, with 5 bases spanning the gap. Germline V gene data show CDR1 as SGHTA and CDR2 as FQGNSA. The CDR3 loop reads CASSLATANTGELFF. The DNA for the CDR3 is TGTGCCAGCAGCTTAGCCACAGCGAACACCGGGGAGCTGTTTTTT.

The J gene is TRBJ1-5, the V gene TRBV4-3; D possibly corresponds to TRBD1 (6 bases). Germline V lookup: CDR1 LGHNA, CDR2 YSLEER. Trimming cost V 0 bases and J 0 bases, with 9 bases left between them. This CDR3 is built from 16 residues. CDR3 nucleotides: TGCGCCAGCAGCCAAGACAGGGGTACTAGCAATCAGCCCCAGCATTTT. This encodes CASSQDRGTSNQPQHF.

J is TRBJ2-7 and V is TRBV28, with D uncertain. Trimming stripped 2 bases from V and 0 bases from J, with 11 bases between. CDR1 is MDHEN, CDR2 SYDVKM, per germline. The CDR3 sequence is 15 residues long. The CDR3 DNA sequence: TGTGCCAGCAGTTTAATTTTGGCGGACTCCTACGAGCAGTACTTC. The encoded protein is CASSLILADSYEQYF.

CDR3 sequence: CASSPPISSGTEAFF. In nucleotides, the CDR3 is TGTGCCAGCTCACCACCGATTAGCAGCGGCACTGAAGCTTTCTTT. V and J are TRBV18 and TRBJ1-1; D not certain. The CDR3 is 15 amino acids. The V gene lost 0 bases and the J gene lost 4 bases, with 12 bases spanning the gap. Germline-derived CDR1 and CDR2 are KGHSH and LQKENI.

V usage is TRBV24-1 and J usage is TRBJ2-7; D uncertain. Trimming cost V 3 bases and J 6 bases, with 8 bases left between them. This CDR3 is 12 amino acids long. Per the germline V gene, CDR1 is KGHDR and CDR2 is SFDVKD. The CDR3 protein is CATSDPRAEQYF. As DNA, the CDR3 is TGTGCCACCAGTGATCCCCGAGCCGAGCAGTACTTC.

CDR3 DNA sequence: TGTGCCAGCAGCGGCACCCGACTAGCGGGAGAGGTACAGCAGTACTTC. It encodes CASSGTRLAGEVQQYF. The chain carries TRBV11-2 and TRBJ2-7; 12 bases match TRBD2. Germline CDR1 is SGHAT and CDR2 is FQNNGV. Germline trimming cut 5 bases from V and 8 bases from J; bases unmatched to any gene: 13. The CDR3 loop spans 16 amino acids.

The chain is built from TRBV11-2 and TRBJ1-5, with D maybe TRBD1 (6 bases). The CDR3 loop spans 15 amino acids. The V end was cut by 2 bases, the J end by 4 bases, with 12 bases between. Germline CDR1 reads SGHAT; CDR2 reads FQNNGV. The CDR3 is CASSLNREGNQPQHF. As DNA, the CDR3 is TGTGCCAGCAGCTTAAACAGGGAAGGGAATCAGCCCCAGCATTTT.

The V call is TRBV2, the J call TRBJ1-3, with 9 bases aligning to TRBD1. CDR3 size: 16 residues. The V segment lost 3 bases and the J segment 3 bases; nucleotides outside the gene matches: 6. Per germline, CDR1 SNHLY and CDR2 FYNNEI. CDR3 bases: TGTGCCAGCAGTGAGACAGGGGGAAGGAATGGAAACACCATATATTTT. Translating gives CASSETGGRNGNTIYF.

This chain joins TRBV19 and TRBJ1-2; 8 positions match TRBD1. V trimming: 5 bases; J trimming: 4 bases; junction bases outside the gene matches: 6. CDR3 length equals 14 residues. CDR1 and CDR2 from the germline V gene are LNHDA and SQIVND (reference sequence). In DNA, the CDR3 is TGTGCCAGTAGTGGGACAGGAAGGGGCTATGGCTACACCTTC. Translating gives CASSGTGRGYGYTF.

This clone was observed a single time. In DNA, the CDR3 is TGTGCCAGCAGCTTTAGGGGGACGGTGAACACTGAAGCTTTCTTT. Translating gives CASSFRGTVNTEAFF. J is TRBJ1-1 and V is TRBV11-3, with D possibly being TRBD1 (6 bases). CDR1 is SGHNT, CDR2 YENEEA, per germline. CDR3 length: 15 amino acids. The V and J ends lost 3 bases and 0 bases respectively, with 11 bases between them.